Listed below are T cell receptor beta chains from one sample, sequenced in a study of T cell responses to AZD1222 COVID-19 vaccine. Sequencing used immunoSEQ multiplex PCR; TCRdb keeps in-frame clones, though not all of them. The table records more than 100,000 clones, roughly 90% of them present only once. The sample was peripheral blood, taken on day 0 of AZD1222 vaccination. The source is an adult in good health. Both conserved end residues are part of each CDR3. Fields, in order: J gene, CDR3 length, clone size, V gene, D gene, CDR3 DNA, CDR3 protein. D genes are given only for firm matches. Expanded clones are given a class, and other clones once, few, many or no size at all.

J: TRBJ1-5
length: 15
size: once
V: TRBV6-5
D: .
DNA: TGTGCCAGCAGTCCGTCATCGGGGGTTTCACAGCCCCAGCATTTT
CDR3: CASSPSSGVSQPQHF

J: TRBJ1-1
length: 13
size: once
V: TRBV7-9
D: .
DNA: TGTGCCAGCAGCTTAAAGGAGAACACTGAAGCTTTCTTT
CDR3: CASSLKENTEAFF

J: TRBJ1-1
length: 14
size: .
V: TRBV27
D: .
DNA: TGTGCCAGCAGTTTACAAGACAGGAACACTGAAGCTTTCTTT
CDR3: CASSLQDRNTEAFF

J: TRBJ2-1
length: 14
size: .
V: TRBV10-2
D: .
DNA: TGCGCCAGCAGTGTCTCGGGGGTCTACAATGAGCAGTTCTTC
CDR3: CASSVSGVYNEQFF

J: TRBJ2-5
length: 13
size: .
V: TRBV19
D: TRBD1
DNA: TGTGCCAGTACCGCAGGGGGCGCCGAGACCCAGTACTTC
CDR3: CASTAGGAETQYF

J: TRBJ2-5
length: 14
size: .
V: TRBV5-5
D: .
DNA: TGTGCCAGCAGCCTGGCAGGAATGAGGGAGACCCAGTACTTC
CDR3: CASSLAGMRETQYF

J: TRBJ1-2
length: 14
size: .
V: TRBV11-2
D: TRBD1
DNA: TGTGCCAGCAGTTTGACAGGGGTTAACTATGGCTACACCTTC
CDR3: CASSLTGVNYGYTF

J: TRBJ2-7
length: 15
size: few
V: TRBV12-5
D: .
DNA: TGTGCTAGTGGTTTAGGCGAGCCCAGGTTCTACGAGCAGTACTTC
CDR3: CASGLGEPRFYEQYF

J: TRBJ1-1
length: 15
size: once
V: TRBV11-1
D: .
DNA: TGTGCCAGCAGCTTAGCCCGGACGGACCCGATGGGAGCTTTCTTT
CDR3: CASSLARTDPMGAFF

J: TRBJ2-1
length: 16
size: .
V: TRBV9
D: TRBD2
DNA: TGTGCCAGCAGCGTAGATTCTGGACTAGCGGGGGTGGAGCAGTTCTTC
CDR3: CASSVDSGLAGVEQFF

J: TRBJ1-1
length: 15
size: .
V: TRBV4-2
D: .
DNA: TGTGCCAGCAGCCTAAAGGATCCGGAAAACACTGAAGCTTTCTTT
CDR3: CASSLKDPENTEAFF

J: TRBJ1-1
length: 15
size: .
V: TRBV15
D: .
DNA: TGTGCCACCAGCAGGGCCGGGGCGATGAACACTGAAGCTTTCTTT
CDR3: CATSRAGAMNTEAFF

J: TRBJ1-2
length: 14
size: .
V: TRBV5-1
D: .
DNA: TGCGCCAGCAGCTTGGGACAGCCCCTATACGGCTACACCTTC
CDR3: CASSLGQPLYGYTF

J: TRBJ1-1
length: 15
size: once
V: TRBV6-5
D: .
DNA: TGTGCCAGCACCGTCCCCGGGACGCCGAACACTGAAGCTTTCTTT
CDR3: CASTVPGTPNTEAFF

J: TRBJ1-5
length: 17
size: .
V: TRBV7-6
D: .
DNA: TGTGCCAGCAGCTTAACCCCCCGGACAGACAGGTCGGAGCCCCAGCATTTT
CDR3: CASSLTPRTDRSEPQHF

J: TRBJ2-7
length: 17
size: .
V: TRBV5-1
D: TRBD2
DNA: TGCGCCAGCAGCCCTGGACTAGCGGGGGGGCTAGTATACGAGCAGTACTTC
CDR3: CASSPGLAGGLVYEQYF

J: TRBJ2-7
length: 13
size: .
V: TRBV10-1
D: .
DNA: TGCGCCAGCAGTGGAGGACAAGGATACGAGCAGTACTTC
CDR3: CASSGGQGYEQYF

J: TRBJ1-4
length: 16
size: .
V: TRBV5-1
D: TRBD1
DNA: TGCGCCAGCAGCTTGCTGGGCAGGGGGCGAGGGGAAAAACTGTTTTTT
CDR3: CASSLLGRGRGEKLFF

J: TRBJ2-7
length: 16
size: few
V: TRBV7-9
D: TRBD1
DNA: TGTGCCAGCAGCGCTGCCGACAGGGGTCGAACCTACGAGCAGTACTTC
CDR3: CASSAADRGRTYEQYF

J: TRBJ1-1
length: 11
size: .
V: TRBV28
D: .
DNA: TGTGCCAGCAGTTGGGGACTTGAAGCTTTCTTT
CDR3: CASSWGLEAFF

J: TRBJ1-1
length: 13
size: once
V: TRBV9
D: .
DNA: TGTGCCAGCAGCGTAACGATGAACACTGAAGCTTTCTTT
CDR3: CASSVTMNTEAFF

J: TRBJ1-2
length: 13
size: .
V: TRBV19
D: TRBD1
DNA: TGTGCCCAGTTCCAGGGGGCGAACTATGGCTACACCTTC
CDR3: CAQFQGANYGYTF